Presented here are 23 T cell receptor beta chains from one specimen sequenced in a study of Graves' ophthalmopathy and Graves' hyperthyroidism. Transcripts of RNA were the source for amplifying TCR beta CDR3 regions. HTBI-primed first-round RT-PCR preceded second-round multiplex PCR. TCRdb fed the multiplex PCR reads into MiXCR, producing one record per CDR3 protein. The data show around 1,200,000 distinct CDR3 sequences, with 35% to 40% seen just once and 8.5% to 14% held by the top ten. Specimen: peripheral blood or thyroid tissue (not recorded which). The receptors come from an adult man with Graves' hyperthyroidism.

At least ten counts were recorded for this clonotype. CDR3 residues: CSARRGFNTEAFF. CDR3 in DNA: TGCAGTGCTCGGCGGGGGTTCAACACTGAAGCTTTCTTT. This rearrangement joins TRBV20-1 to TRBJ1-1; a possible D gene is TRBD1 (5 bases). CDR3 length: 13 residues. Germline CDR1 is DFQATT and CDR2 is SNEGSKA (reference sequence). V gave up 5 bases and J gave up 2 bases, with 12 bases separating them.

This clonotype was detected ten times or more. The CDR3 reads CASSLVTGPASGQETQYF. The CDR3 nucleotides read TGTGCCAGCAGTTTGGTCACCGGTCCGGCTAGCGGCCAAGAGACCCAGTACTTC. J is TRBJ2-5 and V is TRBV12-3 or TRBV12-4, with TRBD2 identical over 7 bases. This CDR3 contains 18 residues. The ends lost 3 bases at V and 1 base at J; junction bases unmatched: 14.

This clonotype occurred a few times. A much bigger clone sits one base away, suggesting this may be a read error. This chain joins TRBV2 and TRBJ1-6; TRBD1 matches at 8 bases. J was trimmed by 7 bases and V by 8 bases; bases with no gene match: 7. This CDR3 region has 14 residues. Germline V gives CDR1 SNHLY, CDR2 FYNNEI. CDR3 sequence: CASDRGLPNSPLHF. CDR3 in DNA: TGTGCCAGCGACAGGGGCTTGCCGAATTCACCCCTCCACTTT.

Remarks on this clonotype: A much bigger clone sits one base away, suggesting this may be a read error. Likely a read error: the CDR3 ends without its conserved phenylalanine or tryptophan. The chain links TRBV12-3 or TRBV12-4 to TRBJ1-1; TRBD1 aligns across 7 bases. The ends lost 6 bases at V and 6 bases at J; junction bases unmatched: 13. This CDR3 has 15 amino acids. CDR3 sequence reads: CASSLQGTSVAEAFC. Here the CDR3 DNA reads TGTGCCAGCAGCTTACAGGGGACAAGTGTAGCTGAAGCTTTCTGT.

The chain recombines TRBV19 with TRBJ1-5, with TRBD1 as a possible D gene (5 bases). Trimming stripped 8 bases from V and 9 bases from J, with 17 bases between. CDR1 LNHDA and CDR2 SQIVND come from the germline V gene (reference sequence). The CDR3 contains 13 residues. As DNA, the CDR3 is TGTGCCAGTTTTCAGGAGGGCCAGGGGCCCCAGCATTTT. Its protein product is CASFQEGQGPQHF.

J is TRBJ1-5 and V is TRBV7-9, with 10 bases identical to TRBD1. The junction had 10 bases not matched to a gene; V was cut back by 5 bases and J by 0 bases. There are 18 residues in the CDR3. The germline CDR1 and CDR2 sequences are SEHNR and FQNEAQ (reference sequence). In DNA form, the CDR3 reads TGTGCCAGCAGCCACCGGGACAGGGGACCTTTTAGCAATCAGCCCCAGCATTTT. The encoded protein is CASSHRDRGPFSNQPQHF. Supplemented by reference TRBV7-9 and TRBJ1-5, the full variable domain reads DTGVSQNPRHKITKRGQNVTFRCDPISEHNRLYWYRQTLGQGPEFLTYFQNEAQLEKSRLLSDRFSAERPKGSFSTLEIQRTEQGDSAMYLCASSHRDRGPFSNQPQHFGDGTRLSIL.

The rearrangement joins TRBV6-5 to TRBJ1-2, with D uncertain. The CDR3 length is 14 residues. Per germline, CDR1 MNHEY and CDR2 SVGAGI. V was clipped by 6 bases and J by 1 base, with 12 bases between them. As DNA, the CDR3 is TGTGCCAGCAGCCAGCAATCAAGTAACTATGGCTACACCTTC. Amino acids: CASSQQSSNYGYTF.

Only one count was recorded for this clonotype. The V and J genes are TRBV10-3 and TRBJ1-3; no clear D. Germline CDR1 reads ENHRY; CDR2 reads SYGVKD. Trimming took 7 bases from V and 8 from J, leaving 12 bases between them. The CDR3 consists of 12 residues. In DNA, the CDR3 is TGTGCCATCACAGATGGGTTTTACACCATATATTTT. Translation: CAITDGFYTIYF.

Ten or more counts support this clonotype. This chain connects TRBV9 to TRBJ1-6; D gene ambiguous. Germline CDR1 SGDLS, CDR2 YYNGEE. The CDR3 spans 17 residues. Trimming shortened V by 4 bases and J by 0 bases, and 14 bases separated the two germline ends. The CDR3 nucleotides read TGTGCCAGCAGCCCGGGTCCCCCGAGCTCCTATAATTCACCCCTCCACTTT. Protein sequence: CASSPGPPSSYNSPLHF.

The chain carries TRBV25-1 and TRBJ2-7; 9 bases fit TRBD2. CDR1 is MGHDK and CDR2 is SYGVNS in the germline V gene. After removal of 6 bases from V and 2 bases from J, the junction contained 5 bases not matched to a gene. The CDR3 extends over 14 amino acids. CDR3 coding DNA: TGTGCCAGCAGGGTACCTAGCGGGGCCTACGAGCAGTACTTC. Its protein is CASRVPSGAYEQYF.

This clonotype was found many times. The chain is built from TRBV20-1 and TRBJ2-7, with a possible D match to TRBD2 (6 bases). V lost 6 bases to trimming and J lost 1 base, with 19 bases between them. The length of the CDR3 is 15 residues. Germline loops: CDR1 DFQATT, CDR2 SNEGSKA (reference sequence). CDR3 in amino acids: CSAQPYVAVSYEQYF. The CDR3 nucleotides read TGCAGTGCGCAACCCTATGTAGCGGTATCCTACGAGCAGTACTTC.

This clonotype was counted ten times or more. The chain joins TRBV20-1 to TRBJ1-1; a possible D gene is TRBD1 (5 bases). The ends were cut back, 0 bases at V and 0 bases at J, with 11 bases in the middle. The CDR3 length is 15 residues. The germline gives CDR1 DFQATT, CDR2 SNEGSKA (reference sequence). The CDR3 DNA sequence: TGCAGTGCTAGAGACGGGACCAGAGTGAACACTGAAGCTTTCTTT. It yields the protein CSARDGTRVNTEAFF.

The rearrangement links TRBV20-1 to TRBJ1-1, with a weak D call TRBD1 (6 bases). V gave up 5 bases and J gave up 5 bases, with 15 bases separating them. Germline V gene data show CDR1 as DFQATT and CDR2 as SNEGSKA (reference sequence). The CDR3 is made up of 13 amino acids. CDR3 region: CSAVGGQGTEAFF. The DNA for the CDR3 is TGCAGTGCTGTTGGGGGGCAAGGAACTGAAGCTTTCTTT.

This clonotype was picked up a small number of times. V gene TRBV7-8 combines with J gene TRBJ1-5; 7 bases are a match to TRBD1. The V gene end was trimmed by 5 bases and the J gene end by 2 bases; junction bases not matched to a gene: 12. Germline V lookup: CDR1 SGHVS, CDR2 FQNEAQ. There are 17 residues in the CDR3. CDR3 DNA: TGTGCCAGCAGCCCCCACCCAGACAGGGAAGGCAATCAGCCCCAGCATTTT. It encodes CASSPHPDREGNQPQHF.

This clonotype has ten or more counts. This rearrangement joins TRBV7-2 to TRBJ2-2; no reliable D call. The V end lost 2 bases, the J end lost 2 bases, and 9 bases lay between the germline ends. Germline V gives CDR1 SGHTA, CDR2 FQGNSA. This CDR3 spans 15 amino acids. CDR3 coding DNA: TGTGCCAGCAGCTTAAGATCAGCTAACACCGGGGAGCTGTTTTTT. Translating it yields CASSLRSANTGELFF.

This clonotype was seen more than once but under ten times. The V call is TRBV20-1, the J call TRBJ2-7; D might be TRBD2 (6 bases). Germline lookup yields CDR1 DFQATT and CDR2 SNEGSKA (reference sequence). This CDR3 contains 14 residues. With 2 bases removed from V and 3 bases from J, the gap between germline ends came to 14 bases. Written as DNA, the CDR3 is TGCAGTGCTAGAATCCCGGGAGAAATCTACGAGCAGTACTTC. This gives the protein CSARIPGEIYEQYF.

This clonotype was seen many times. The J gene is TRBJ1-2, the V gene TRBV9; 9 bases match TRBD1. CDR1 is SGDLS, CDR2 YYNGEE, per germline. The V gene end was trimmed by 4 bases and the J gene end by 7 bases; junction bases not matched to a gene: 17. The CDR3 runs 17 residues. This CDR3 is CASSPNRGGQGLFGYTF. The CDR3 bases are TGTGCCAGCAGCCCCAATAGGGGGGGACAGGGACTGTTTGGCTACACCTTC.

Written as DNA, the CDR3 is TGCGCCAGCAGCCAGACGACAGGGGCCGTCTACGAGCAGTACTTC. Translation gives CASSQTTGAVYEQYF. The rearrangement uses TRBV4-3 and TRBJ2-7; 8 bases agree with TRBD1. Germline assignment: CDR1 LGHNA and CDR2 YSLEER. The CDR3 totals 15 residues. Trimming at V came to 3 bases and at J to 3 bases, leaving 7 bases not matched to a gene.

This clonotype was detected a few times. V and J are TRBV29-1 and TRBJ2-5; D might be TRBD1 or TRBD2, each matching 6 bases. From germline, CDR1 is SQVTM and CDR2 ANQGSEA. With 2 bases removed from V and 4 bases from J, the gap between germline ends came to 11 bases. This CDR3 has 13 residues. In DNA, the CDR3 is TGCAGCGTTGAAACTAGGGGGGCAGAGACCCAGTACTTC. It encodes CSVETRGAETQYF.

CDR3 loop: CATSRGRTPGSVGYF. The DNA of the CDR3 is TGTGCCACCAGCAGAGGGAGGACCCCCGGGTCAGTGGGGTACTTC. The chain has TRBV15 and TRBJ2-5, with a tentative D call TRBD2 (5 bases). This CDR3 has 15 amino acids. V gave up 1 base and J gave up 13 bases, with 22 bases separating them. Germline-derived CDR1 and CDR2 are LNHNV and YYDKDF (reference sequence).

The CDR3 DNA follows: TGTGCCATCAACTCCCCACAGGGAAGTAATGGCTACACCTTC. Amino acid sequence: CAINSPQGSNGYTF. The rearrangement uses TRBV10-3 and TRBJ1-2, with D tentatively TRBD1 (6 bases). Trimming removed 7 bases at V and 6 bases at J, with 18 bases between. CDR1 is ENHRY, CDR2 SYGVKD, per germline. The CDR3 length is 14 residues.

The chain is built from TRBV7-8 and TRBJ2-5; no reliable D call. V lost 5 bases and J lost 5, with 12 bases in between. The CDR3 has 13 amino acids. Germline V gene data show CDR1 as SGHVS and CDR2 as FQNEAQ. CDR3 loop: CASSPGKVETQYF. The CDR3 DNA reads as TGTGCCAGCAGCCCGGGCAAGGTGGAGACCCAGTACTTC.

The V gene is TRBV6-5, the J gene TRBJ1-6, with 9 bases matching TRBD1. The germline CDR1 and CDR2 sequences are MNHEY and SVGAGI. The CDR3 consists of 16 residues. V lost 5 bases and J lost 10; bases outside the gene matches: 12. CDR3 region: CASSEKPGTGRSPLHF. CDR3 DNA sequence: TGTGCCAGCAGTGAAAAGCCCGGGACAGGGAGGTCACCCCTCCACTTT.